This TCR beta chain emerged from a study of cytomegalovirus exposure and HLA in healthy donors. This PCR relied on a set of 60 Vbeta primers and 13 Jbeta primers. The protocol was immunoSEQ multiplex PCR, while the TCRdb copy is restricted to in-frame clones and leaves out a portion. The table includes 150,000 to 200,000 clones, 60% to 80% detected once. This receptor was identified in a man aged 50 to 59 in good health and CMV-seropositive. Sequenced input: PBMCs.

The DNA of the CDR3 is TGTGCCAGCAGCCCCCGACAGGGCGCGGGCACTGAAGCTTTCTTT. Its translation: CASSPRQGAGTEAFF. The J gene is TRBJ1-1, the V gene TRBV7-2, with TRBD1 identical over 7 bases. The CDR3 has 15 residues. With V trimmed by 5 bases and J by 4 bases, 10 bases remained unmatched. Germline assignment: CDR1 SGHTA and CDR2 FQGNSA.